The rows below give T cell receptor beta chains drawn from one sample of a study of technical replicates of blood from a handful of donors. TCRdb keeps only in-frame clones here, not all; method: immunoSEQ multiplex PCR. The sample has about 82,000 clones; about nine tenths are singletons. Sequencing was done on a sample of T cells isolated from PBMCs. The receptor set was obtained from a human donor in good health. The CDR3 runs from the conserved cysteine through the conserved F or W. D genes are given only for firm matches.

TRBV10-3	TRBD1	TRBJ1-5	TGTGCCATCAGTGGATCCCGACAGGGGAATCAGCCCCAGCATTTT	CAISGSRQGNQPQHF
TRBV5-1	TRBD2	TRBJ2-3	TGCGCCAGCAGCGAGGTAGCGGGGGGGCTCGCAGATACGCAGTATTTT	CASSEVAGGLADTQYF
TRBV28	.	TRBJ1-2	TGTGCCAGCAGCGTTTTGTATGGCTACACCTTC	CASSVLYGYTF
TRBV27	.	TRBJ2-2	TGTGCCAGCAGTTTAAAGCAATGGCGGGTAACGAACACCGGGGAGCTGTTTTTT	CASSLKQWRVTNTGELFF
TRBV5-8	.	TRBJ2-7	TGTGCCAGCAGCTTGAGGGGGTCTCCCTACGAGCAGTACTTC	CASSLRGSPYEQYF
TRBV29-1	TRBD1	TRBJ2-7	TGCAGCGCTGTGGGGGCAGGGGGCATGTTGGGGCAGTACTTC	CSAVGAGGMLGQYF
TRBV6-5	.	TRBJ2-1	TGTGCCAGCAGTTACTCTTTAGCCAGTGAGCAGTTCTTC	CASSYSLASEQFF
TRBV6-1	.	TRBJ1-2	TGTGCCAGCAGTGAATCCCCGTCGTCTAAAGGCTACACCTTC	CASSESPSSKGYTF
TRBV7-8	.	TRBJ2-7	TGTGCCAGCAGCCCCTCCTCCGGGAGACCCTACGAGCAGTACTTC	CASSPSSGRPYEQYF
TRBV7-9	.	TRBJ1-2	TGTGCCAGCAGCTTTCTTCTCAGGGGATCTAACTATGGCTACACCTTC	CASSFLLRGSNYGYTF
TRBV2	.	TRBJ1-4	TGTGCCAGCAGTGAGAGGCAGACTGACGAAAAACTGTTTTTT	CASSERQTDEKLFF
TRBV30	TRBD1	TRBJ2-2	TGTGCCTGGAGTCCCCCCCCAGGGACAGGGAACACCGGGGAGCTGTTTTTT	CAWSPPPGTGNTGELFF
TRBV6-1	.	TRBJ2-7	TGTGCCAGCAGTGAAGTGATCGGGTGGGAGCAGTACTTC	CASSEVIGWEQYF
TRBV6-6	.	TRBJ2-3	TGTGCCAGCAGGTTCACAGGGACCCGCACAGATACGCAGTATTTT	CASRFTGTRTDTQYF
TRBV7-2	.	TRBJ2-1	TGTGCCAGCAGCCAACATTCCCTCTTAATTTACAATGAGCAGTTCTTC	CASSQHSLLIYNEQFF
TRBV6-5	TRBD1	TRBJ2-7	TGTGCCAGCAGACCCCGGGACAGGACCTACGAGCAGTACTTC	CASRPRDRTYEQYF
TRBV19	.	TRBJ2-1	TGTGCCAGTAGCCCCCTAGCCTCCCGGGATGAGCAGTTCTTC	CASSPLASRDEQFF